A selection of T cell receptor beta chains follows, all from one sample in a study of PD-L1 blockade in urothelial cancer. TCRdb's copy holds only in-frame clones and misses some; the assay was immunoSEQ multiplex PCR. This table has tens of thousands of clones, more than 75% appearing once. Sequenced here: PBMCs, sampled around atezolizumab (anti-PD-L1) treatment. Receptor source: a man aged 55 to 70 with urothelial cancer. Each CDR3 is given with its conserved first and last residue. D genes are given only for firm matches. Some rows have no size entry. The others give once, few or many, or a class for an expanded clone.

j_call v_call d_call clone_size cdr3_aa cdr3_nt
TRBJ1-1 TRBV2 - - CAINGVPNTEAFF TGTGCCATCAACGGGGTCCCGAACACTGAAGCTTTCTTT
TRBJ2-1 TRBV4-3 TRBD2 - CASSQGRLAGVDEQFF TGCGCCAGCAGCCAAGGACGACTAGCGGGAGTGGATGAGCAGTTCTTC
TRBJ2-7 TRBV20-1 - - CSARDKYEQYF TGCAGTGCTAGAGATAAATACGAGCAGTACTTC
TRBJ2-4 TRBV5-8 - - CASSLRGIGNIQYF TGTGCCAGCAGCTTGCGGGGGATTGGAAACATTCAGTACTTC
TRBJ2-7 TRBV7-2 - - CASSLYDRKHEQYF TGTGCCAGCAGCTTGTACGACAGGAAACACGAGCAGTACTTC
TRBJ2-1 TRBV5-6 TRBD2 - CASSLVSYAGGSYNEQFF TGTGCCAGCAGCTTGGTCTCATACGCGGGGGGCTCCTACAATGAGCAGTTCTTC
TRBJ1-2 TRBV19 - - CASVQVGNNYGYTF TGTGCCAGTGTTCAGGTGGGCAACAACTATGGCTACACCTTC
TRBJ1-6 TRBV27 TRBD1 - CASSLKGAGGSSPLHF TGTGCCAGCAGTTTAAAGGGGGCCGGGGGTAGTTCACCCCTCCACTTT
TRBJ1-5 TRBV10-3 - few CAISESTGMDQPQHF TGTGCCATCAGTGAGTCCACGGGGATGGATCAGCCCCAGCATTTT
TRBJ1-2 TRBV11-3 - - CASSLNQNYGYTF TGTGCCAGCAGCTTAAACCAGAACTATGGCTACACCTTC
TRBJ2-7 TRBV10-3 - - CAIGGSGSSYEQYF TGTGCCATCGGTGGTAGCGGTAGCTCCTACGAGCAGTACTTC
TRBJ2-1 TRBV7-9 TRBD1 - CASSLVATGYEQFF TGTGCCAGCAGCTTAGTCGCGACAGGGTATGAGCAGTTCTTC
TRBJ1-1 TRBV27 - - CASSLLGEKDTEAFF TGTGCCAGCAGTTTGCTCGGGGAGAAGGACACTGAAGCTTTCTTT
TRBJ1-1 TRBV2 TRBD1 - CASRGQASNTEAFF TGTGCCAGCAGAGGACAGGCTTCGAACACTGAAGCTTTCTTT
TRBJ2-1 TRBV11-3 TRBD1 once CASSFRQGQNNEQFF TGTGCCAGCAGCTTTCGACAGGGCCAGAACAATGAGCAGTTCTTC
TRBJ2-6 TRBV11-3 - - CASSFGLTGANVLTF TGTGCCAGCAGCTTTGGACTTACTGGGGCCAACGTCCTGACTTTC